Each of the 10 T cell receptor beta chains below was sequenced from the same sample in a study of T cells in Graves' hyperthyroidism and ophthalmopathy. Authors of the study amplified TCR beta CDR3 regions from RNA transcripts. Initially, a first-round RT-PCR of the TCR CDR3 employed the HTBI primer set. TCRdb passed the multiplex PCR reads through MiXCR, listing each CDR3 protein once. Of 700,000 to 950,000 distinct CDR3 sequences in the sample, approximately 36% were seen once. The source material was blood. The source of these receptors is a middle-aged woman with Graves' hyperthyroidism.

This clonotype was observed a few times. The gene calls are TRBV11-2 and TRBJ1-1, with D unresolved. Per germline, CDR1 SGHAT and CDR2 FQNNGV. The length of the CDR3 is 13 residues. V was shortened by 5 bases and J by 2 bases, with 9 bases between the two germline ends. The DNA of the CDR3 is TGTGCCAGCAGCCGCCTCGGAAACACTGAAGCTTTCTTT. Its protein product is CASSRLGNTEAFF.

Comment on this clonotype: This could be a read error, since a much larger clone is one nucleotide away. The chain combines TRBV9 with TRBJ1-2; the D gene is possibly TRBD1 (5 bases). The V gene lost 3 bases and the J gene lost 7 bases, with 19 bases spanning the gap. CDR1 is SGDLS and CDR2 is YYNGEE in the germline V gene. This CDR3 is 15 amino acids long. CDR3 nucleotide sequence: TGTGCCAGCAGCGGGGACCAAGACAGCGTTGGTGGCTACACCTTC. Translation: CASSGDQDSVGGYTF.

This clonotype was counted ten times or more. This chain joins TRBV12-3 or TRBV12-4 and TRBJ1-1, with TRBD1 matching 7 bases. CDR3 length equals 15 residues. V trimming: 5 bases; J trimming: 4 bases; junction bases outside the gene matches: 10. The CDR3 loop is CASSNRDRKFTEAFF. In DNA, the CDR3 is TGTGCCAGCAGTAACCGGGACAGAAAATTCACTGAAGCTTTCTTT.

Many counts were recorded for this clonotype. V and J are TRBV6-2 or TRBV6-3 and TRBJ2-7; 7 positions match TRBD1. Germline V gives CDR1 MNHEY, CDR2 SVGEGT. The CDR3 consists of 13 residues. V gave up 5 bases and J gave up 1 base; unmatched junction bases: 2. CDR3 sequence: CASSPDRSYEQYF. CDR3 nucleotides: TGTGCCAGCAGTCCGGACAGGTCCTACGAGCAGTACTTC.

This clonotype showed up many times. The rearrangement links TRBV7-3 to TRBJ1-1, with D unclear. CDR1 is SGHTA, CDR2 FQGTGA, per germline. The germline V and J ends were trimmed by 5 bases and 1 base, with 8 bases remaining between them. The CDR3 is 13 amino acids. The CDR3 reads CASSVHPNTEAFF. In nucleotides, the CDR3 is TGTGCCAGCAGCGTTCACCCGAACACTGAAGCTTTCTTT.

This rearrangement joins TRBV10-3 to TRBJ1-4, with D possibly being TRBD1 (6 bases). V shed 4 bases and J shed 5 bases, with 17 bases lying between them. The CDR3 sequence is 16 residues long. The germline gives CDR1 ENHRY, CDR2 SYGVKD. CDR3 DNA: TGTGCCATCAGTGGTCAGGGGATCTCTGGAAATGAAAAACTGTTTTTT. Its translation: CAISGQGISGNEKLFF.

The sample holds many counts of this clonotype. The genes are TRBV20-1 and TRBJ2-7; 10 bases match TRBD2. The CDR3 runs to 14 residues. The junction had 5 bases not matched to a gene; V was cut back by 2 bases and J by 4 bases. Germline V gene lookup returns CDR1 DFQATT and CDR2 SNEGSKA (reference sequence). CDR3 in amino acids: CSARRSGRFYEQYF. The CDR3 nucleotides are TGCAGTGCTAGACGTAGCGGGAGGTTTTACGAGCAGTACTTC.

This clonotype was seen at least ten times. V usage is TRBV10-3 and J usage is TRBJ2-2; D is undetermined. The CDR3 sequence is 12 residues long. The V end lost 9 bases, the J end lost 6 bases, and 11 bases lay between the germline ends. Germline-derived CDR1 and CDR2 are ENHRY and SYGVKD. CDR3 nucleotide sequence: TGTGCCATTATGACTCTTTCCGGGGAGCTGTTTTTT. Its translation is CAIMTLSGELFF.

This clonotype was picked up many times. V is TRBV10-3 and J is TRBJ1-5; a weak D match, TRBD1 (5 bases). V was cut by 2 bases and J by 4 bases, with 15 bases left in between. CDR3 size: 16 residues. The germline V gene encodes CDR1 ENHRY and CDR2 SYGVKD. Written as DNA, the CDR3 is TGTGCCATCAGTGAGCAGACAGACAAGCCAAATCAGCCCCAGCATTTT. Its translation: CAISEQTDKPNQPQHF.

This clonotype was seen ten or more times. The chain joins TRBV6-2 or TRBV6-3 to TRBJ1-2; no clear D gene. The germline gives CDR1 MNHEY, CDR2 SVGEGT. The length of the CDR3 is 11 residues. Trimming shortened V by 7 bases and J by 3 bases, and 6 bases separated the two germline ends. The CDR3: CASMGHYGYTF. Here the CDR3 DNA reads TGTGCCAGCATGGGCCACTATGGCTACACCTTC.